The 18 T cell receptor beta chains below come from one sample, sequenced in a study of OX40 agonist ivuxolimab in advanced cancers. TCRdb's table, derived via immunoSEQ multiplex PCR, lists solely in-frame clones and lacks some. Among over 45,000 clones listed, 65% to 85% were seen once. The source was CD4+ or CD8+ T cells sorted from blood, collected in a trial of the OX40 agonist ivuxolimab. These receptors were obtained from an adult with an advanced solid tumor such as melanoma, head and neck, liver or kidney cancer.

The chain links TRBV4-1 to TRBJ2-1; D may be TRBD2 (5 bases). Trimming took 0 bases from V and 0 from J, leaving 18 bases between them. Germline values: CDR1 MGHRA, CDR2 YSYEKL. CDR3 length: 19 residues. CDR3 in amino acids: CASSQDSQIRLSSYNEQFF. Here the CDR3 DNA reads TGCGCCAGCAGCCAAGATAGTCAGATAAGACTAAGCTCCTACAATGAGCAGTTCTTC.

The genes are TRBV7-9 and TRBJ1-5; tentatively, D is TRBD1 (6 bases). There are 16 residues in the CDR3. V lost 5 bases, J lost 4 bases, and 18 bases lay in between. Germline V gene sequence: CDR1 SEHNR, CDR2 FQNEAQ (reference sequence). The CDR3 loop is CASSDRDRLFNQPQHF. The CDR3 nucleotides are TGTGCCAGCAGCGACCGAGACAGGCTATTTAATCAGCCCCAGCATTTT. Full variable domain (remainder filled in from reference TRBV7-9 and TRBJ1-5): DTGVSQNPRHKITKRGQNVTFRCDPISEHNRLYWYRQTLGQGPEFLTYFQNEAQLEKSRLLSDRFSAERPKGSFSTLEIQRTEQGDSAMYLCASSDRDRLFNQPQHFGDGTRLSIL.

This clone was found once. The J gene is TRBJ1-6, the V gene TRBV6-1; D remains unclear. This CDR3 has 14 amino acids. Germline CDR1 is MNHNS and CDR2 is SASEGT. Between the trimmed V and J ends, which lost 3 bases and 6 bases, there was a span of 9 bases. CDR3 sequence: CASSDRKSNSPLHF. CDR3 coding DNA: TGTGCCAGCAGTGACAGGAAGTCTAATTCACCCCTCCACTTT.

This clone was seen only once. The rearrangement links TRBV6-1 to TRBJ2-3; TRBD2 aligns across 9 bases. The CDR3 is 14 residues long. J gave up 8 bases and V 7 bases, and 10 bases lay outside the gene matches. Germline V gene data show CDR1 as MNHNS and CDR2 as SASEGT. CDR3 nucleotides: TGTGCCAGCACCAGCGGGGGGACGAGTGTTACGCAGTATTTT. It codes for CASTSGGTSVTQYF.

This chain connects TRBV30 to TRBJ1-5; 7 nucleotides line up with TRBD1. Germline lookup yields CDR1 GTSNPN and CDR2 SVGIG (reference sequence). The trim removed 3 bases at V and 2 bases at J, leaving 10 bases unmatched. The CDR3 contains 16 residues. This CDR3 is CAWRTGGGGGNQPQHF. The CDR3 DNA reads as TGTGCCTGGAGAACGGGGGGAGGGGGCGGCAATCAGCCCCAGCATTTT.

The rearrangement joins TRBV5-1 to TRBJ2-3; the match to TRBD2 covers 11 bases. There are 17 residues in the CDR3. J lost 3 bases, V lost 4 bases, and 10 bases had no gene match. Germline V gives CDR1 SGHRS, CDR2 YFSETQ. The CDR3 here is CASSPRASGRLTDTQYF. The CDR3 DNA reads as TGCGCCAGCAGCCCCCGGGCTAGCGGGAGGTTGACAGATACGCAGTATTTT. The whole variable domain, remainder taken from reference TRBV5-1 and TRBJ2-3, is KAGVTQTPRYLIKTRGQQVTLSCSPISGHRSVSWYQQTPGQGLQFLFEYFSETQRNKGNFPGRFSGRQFSNSRSEMNVSTLELGDSALYLCASSPRASGRLTDTQYFGPGTRLTVL.

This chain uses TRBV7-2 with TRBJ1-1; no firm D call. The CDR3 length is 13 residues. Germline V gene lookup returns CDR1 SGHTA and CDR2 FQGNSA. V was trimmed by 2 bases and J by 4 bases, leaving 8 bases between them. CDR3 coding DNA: TGTGCCAGCAGCTTATTCCGGGCCACTGAAGCTTTCTTT. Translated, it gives CASSLFRATEAFF.

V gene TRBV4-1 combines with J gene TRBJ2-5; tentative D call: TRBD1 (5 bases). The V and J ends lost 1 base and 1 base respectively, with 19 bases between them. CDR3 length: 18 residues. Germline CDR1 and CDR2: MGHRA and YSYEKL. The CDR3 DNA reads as TGCGCCAGCAGCCAAGGCCCCCTTGGGGCAGGGTCCCAAGAGACCCAGTACTTC. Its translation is CASSQGPLGAGSQETQYF.

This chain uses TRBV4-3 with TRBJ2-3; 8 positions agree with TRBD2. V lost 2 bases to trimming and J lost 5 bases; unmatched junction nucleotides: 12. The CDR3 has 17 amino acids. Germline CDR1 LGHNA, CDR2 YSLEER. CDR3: CASSQIRFPGGVDTQYF. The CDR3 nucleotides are TGCGCCAGCAGCCAAATCCGGTTCCCGGGGGGGGTAGATACGCAGTATTTT.

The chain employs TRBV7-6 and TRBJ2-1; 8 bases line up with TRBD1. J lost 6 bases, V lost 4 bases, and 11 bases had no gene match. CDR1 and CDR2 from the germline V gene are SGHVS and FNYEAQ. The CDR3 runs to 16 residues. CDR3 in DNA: TGTGCCAGCAGCTCCTACAGGGGGAGACAGGTCAATGAGCAGTTCTTC. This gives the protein CASSSYRGRQVNEQFF.

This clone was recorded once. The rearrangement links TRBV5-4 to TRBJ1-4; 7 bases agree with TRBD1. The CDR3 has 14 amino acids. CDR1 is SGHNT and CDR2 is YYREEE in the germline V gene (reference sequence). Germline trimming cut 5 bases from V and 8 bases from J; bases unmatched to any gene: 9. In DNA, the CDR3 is TGTGCCAGCAGTTTCGCAGGGGGGGAGGAAAAACTGTTTTTT. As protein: CASSFAGGEEKLFF.

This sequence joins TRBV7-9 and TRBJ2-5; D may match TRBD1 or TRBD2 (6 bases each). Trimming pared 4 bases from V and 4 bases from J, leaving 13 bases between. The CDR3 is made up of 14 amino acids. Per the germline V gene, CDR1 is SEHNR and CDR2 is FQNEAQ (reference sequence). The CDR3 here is CASSSLGGGETQYF. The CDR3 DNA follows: TGTGCCAGCAGCTCACTAGGGGGAGGAGAGACCCAGTACTTC.

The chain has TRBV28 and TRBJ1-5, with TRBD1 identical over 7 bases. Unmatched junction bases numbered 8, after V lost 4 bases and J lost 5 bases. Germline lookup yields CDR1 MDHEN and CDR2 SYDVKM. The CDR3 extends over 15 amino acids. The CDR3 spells CASSSGQAGDQPQHF. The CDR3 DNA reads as TGTGCCAGCAGTTCCGGACAGGCGGGGGATCAGCCCCAGCATTTT.

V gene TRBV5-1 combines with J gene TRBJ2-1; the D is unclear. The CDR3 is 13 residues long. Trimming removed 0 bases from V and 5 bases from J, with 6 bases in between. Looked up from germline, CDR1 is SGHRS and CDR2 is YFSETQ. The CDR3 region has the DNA TGCGCCAGCAGCTTGGCGGCAAACAATGAGCAGTTCTTC. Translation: CASSLAANNEQFF.

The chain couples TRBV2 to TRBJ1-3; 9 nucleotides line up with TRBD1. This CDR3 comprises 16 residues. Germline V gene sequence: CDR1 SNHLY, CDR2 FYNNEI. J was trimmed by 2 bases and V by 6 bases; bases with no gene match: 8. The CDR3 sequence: CASRGGQGITGNTIYF. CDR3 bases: TGTGCCAGCAGGGGCGGACAGGGGATCACTGGAAACACCATATATTTT.

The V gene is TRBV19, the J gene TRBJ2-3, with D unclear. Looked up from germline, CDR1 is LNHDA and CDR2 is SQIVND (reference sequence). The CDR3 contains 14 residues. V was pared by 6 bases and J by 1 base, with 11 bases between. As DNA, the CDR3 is TGTGCCAGTAGGACCACCCCGGGCACAGATACGCAGTATTTT. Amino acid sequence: CASRTTPGTDTQYF.

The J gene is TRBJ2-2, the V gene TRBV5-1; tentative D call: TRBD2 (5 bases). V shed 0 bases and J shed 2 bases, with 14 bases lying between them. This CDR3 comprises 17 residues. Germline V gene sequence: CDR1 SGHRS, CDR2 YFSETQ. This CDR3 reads CASSLVPSGANTGELFF. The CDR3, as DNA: TGCGCCAGCAGCTTGGTCCCCAGCGGCGCCAACACCGGGGAGCTGTTTTTT.

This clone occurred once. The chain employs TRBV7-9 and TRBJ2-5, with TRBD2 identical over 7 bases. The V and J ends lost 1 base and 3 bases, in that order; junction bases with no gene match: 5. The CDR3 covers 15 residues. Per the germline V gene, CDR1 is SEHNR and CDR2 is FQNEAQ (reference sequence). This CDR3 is CASSLEGRAEETQYF. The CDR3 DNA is TGTGCCAGCAGCTTAGAGGGGAGGGCAGAAGAGACCCAGTACTTC. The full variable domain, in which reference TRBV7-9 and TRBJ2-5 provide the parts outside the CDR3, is DTGVSQNPRHKITKRGQNVTFRCDPISEHNRLYWYRQTLGQGPEFLTYFQNEAQLEKSRLLSDRFSAERPKGSFSTLEIQRTEQGDSAMYLCASSLEGRAEETQYFGPGTRLLVL.